This TCR beta chain was sequenced in a study of blood T cell repertoires in COVID-19. At the level of the study: The United States, Italy and Spain were the sources of the acute and convalescent COVID-19 samples. Nucleic acid was either cDNA or gDNA, and it came from T cells, B-cell-depleted T cells, or PBMCs.

Trimming took 8 bases from V and 3 from J, leaving 16 bases between them. Germline CDR1 and CDR2: MNHEY and SVGAGI. The CDR3 extends over 14 amino acids. How the authors handled the data: For nucleated cells, counts were estimated from reference gene primer amplification. Libraries were prepared by immunoSEQ multiplex PCR; TCRdb keeps only in-frame clonotypes and omits some of them. The DNA gave D and trimming, while V, J and clone size come from that table. The table shows some 87,000 clones, with around four fifths occurring only once. The source of this sequence is a man of 80 years or more with active or convalescent COVID-19. This chain links TRBV6-5 with TRBJ1-2; D ambiguous. Sequenced sample: peripheral blood. Here the CDR3 reads CASRTREGDYGYTF. The CDR3 DNA reads TGTGCCAGCCGTACCCGGGAGGGTGACTATGGCTACACCTTC.